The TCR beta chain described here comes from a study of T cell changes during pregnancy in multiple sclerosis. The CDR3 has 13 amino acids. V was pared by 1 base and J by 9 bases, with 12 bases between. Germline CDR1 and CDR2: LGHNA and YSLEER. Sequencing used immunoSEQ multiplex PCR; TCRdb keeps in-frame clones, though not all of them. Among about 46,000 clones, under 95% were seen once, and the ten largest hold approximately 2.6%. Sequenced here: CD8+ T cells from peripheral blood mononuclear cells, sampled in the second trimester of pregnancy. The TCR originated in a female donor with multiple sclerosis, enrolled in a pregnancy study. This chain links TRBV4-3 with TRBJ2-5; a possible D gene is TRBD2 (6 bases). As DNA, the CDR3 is TGCGCCAGCAGCCAAGGACTAGGGGATGCCCAGTACTTC. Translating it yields CASSQGLGDAQYF.